This T cell receptor beta chain emerged from a study of blood T cell repertoires in COVID-19. About the research overall: Acute and convalescent COVID-19 samples came from the United States, Italy and Spain. PBMCs, B-cell-depleted T cells, or T cells were the source of the cDNA or gDNA that made up the material.

This clone was seen a few times. As processed by the authors: Reference gene primer amplification in the assay estimated nucleated cell counts. Data came from immunoSEQ multiplex PCR; TCRdb stores just in-frame clones and leaves some out. The V and J calls and clone size were taken over from that table, and D and trimming were inferred from the DNA. This table holds 25,000 to 30,000 clones, 68% found once. Source material: peripheral blood. The sequence was collected from a human donor in a cohort sampled during active COVID-19.

CDR3 bases: TGTGCCAGCAGCTTGGACAGGGGTGGTTATTCACCCCTCCACTTT. Its protein is CASSLDRGGYSPLHF. The chain combines TRBV3-1 (or the pseudogene TRBV3-2) with TRBJ1-6, with TRBD1 identical over 9 bases. CDR1 and CDR2 from the germline V gene are LGHDT and YNNKEL (reference sequence). V shed 5 bases and J 8 bases; nucleotides not matched to a gene: 7. The CDR3 has 15 residues.